The 32 T cell receptor beta chains reported below all come from one sample, sequenced in a study of shared clonotypes between healthy human individuals. The data were produced by immunoSEQ multiplex PCR, yet TCRdb's version contains in-frame clones alone and is incomplete. Of fewer than 1.8 million clones in the sample, 98% were seen once. Sequences were obtained from naive CD4+ T cells sorted from blood. Subset reported: CD45RA+ positively selected. The receptor source for this set is a man aged 30 to 39 in good health.

The J gene is TRBJ2-7, the V gene TRBV5-4; possibly TRBD1 or TRBD2 for D (5 bases each). Trimming took 3 bases from V and 3 from J, leaving 31 bases between them. CDR3 length: 20 residues. Germline V gene sequence: CDR1 SGHNT, CDR2 YYREEE (reference sequence). For the CDR3, the DNA is TGTGCCAGCAGCTGGGGTGAGGTCCGCTTTAGGGAGAAAGGACACTACGAGCAGTACTTC. This translates into CASSWGEVRFREKGHYEQYF.

V is TRBV10-3 and J is TRBJ2-3, with TRBD1 identical over 8 bases. V lost 5 bases and J lost 5; bases outside the gene matches: 6. The CDR3 extends over 14 amino acids. Looked up from germline, CDR1 is ENHRY and CDR2 is SYGVKD. CDR3 in amino acids: CAISKDRGGDTQYF. The CDR3 region has the DNA TGTGCCATCAGTAAAGACAGGGGTGGAGATACGCAGTATTTT.

V gene TRBV6-5 combines with J gene TRBJ2-1; D ambiguous. There are 13 residues in the CDR3. CDR1 is MNHEY and CDR2 is SVGAGI in the germline V gene. The V gene lost 4 bases and the J gene lost 3 bases, with 7 bases spanning the gap. The CDR3 DNA reads TGTGCCAGCAGTTTGGACGACTACAATGAGCAGTTCTTC. Residues: CASSLDDYNEQFF.

The chain couples TRBV7-9 to TRBJ2-3; TRBD2 agrees at 13 bases. Germline V gene data show CDR1 as SEHNR and CDR2 as FQNEAQ (reference sequence). V gave up 5 bases and J gave up 2 bases; unmatched junction bases: 7. The CDR3 runs 17 residues. The CDR3 protein is CASSIRTSGSFTDTQYF. The DNA for the CDR3 is TGTGCCAGCAGCATCCGGACTAGCGGGAGTTTCACAGATACGCAGTATTTT. The whole variable domain, filled in from reference TRBV7-9 and TRBJ2-3, reads DTGVSQNPRHKITKRGQNVTFRCDPISEHNRLYWYRQTLGQGPEFLTYFQNEAQLEKSRLLSDRFSAERPKGSFSTLEIQRTEQGDSAMYLCASSIRTSGSFTDTQYFGPGTRLTVL.

V and J are TRBV6-6 and TRBJ2-5; D ambiguous. The CDR3 sequence is 14 residues long. Germline V gives CDR1 MNHNY, CDR2 SVGAGI (reference sequence). The V end was cut by 0 bases, the J end by 1 base, with 6 bases between. This chain's CDR3 is CASSYSELQETQYF. The CDR3 bases are TGTGCCAGCAGTTACTCAGAACTCCAAGAGACCCAGTACTTC.

A note on this clone: The junction and the germline gene differ at one end; a read error may be behind it. The J gene is TRBJ2-1, the V gene TRBV5-4; D is unresolved. From germline, CDR1 is SGHNT and CDR2 YYREEE (reference sequence). The length of the CDR3 is 12 residues. CDR3 loop: CASSYMVRSTVF. Here the CDR3 DNA reads TGTGCCAGCAGCTACATGGTGCGGTCGACGGTCTTC.

The rearrangement joins TRBV11-3 to TRBJ1-1; D not resolved. The CDR3 is 12 residues long. From germline, CDR1 is SGHNT and CDR2 YENEEA. Trimming shortened V by 4 bases and J by 10 bases, and 13 bases separated the two germline ends. The CDR3: CASSSLSGVAFF. CDR3 bases: TGTGCCAGCAGCTCCCTTTCGGGCGTAGCTTTCTTT.

The gene calls are TRBV28 and TRBJ1-1; possibly TRBD1 for D (5 bases). This CDR3 comprises 14 residues. Germline values: CDR1 MDHEN, CDR2 SYDVKM. Trimming took off 5 bases at V and 0 bases at J, with 10 bases between the two ends. The CDR3 sequence: CASSPDSMNTEAFF. CDR3 sequence (DNA): TGTGCCAGCAGTCCCGACAGCATGAACACTGAAGCTTTCTTT.

As for this clone: The sample holds other DNA sequences that translate to the same CDR3. The rearrangement joins TRBV5-1 to TRBJ2-5, with 11 bases lining up with TRBD1. CDR3 size: 15 residues. Trimming cost V 0 bases and J 5 bases; bases outside gene matches: 3. Germline values: CDR1 SGHRS, CDR2 YFSETQ. As DNA, the CDR3 is TGCGCCAGCAGCTTGGGGACAGGGGGCAGGGAGACCCAGTACTTC. Translation: CASSLGTGGRETQYF. Looking up the rest from reference TRBV5-1 and TRBJ2-5 gives the full variable domain: KAGVTQTPRYLIKTRGQQVTLSCSPISGHRSVSWYQQTPGQGLQFLFEYFSETQRNKGNFPGRFSGRQFSNSRSEMNVSTLELGDSALYLCASSLGTGGRETQYFGPGTRLLVL.

The J gene is TRBJ1-2, the V gene TRBV10-2; the match to TRBD1 covers 7 bases. The V gene's germline CDR1 is WSHSY and CDR2 SAAADI. V lost 6 bases, J lost 0 bases, and 16 bases stayed unmatched. The CDR3 extends over 18 amino acids. The CDR3 DNA is TGCGCCAGCAGCGATAGACTCAGGGGGAAAGGGCCTAACTATGGCTACACCTTC. Protein: CASSDRLRGKGPNYGYTF.

This chain joins TRBV11-3 and TRBJ2-3, with D perhaps matching TRBD2 (5 bases). The CDR3 consists of 15 residues. Trimming left V 8 bases short and J 0 bases short, with 15 bases between. Looked up from germline, CDR1 is SGHNT and CDR2 is YENEEA. CDR3 amino acids: CASSSREASTDTQYF. CDR3 DNA: TGTGCCAGCTCTAGTCGGGAAGCTAGCACAGATACGCAGTATTTT.

CDR3 nucleotides: TGTGCCAGCAGCTTATCCAAGAACACTGAAGCTTTCTTT. The encoded protein is CASSLSKNTEAFF. The genes are TRBV7-8 and TRBJ1-1; no clear D. Per germline, CDR1 SGHVS and CDR2 FQNEAQ. This CDR3 contains 13 residues. V gave up 2 bases and J gave up 1 base, with 5 bases separating them.

This clone was seen a handful of times. CDR3 nucleotide sequence: TGCGCCAGCAGCGCCCAGCAAGAGACCCAGTACTTC. Translating it yields CASSAQQETQYF. The chain employs TRBV5-1 and TRBJ2-5; no definite D call. CDR3 length: 12 amino acids. V lost 4 bases and J lost 2, with 6 bases in between. CDR1 is SGHRS, CDR2 YFSETQ, per germline.

The chain carries TRBV29-1 and TRBJ2-7; D remains unclear. The CDR3 consists of 11 residues. Between the trimmed V and J ends, which lost 7 bases and 4 bases, there was a span of 11 bases. Germline V lookup: CDR1 SQVTM, CDR2 ANQGSEA. CDR3 DNA: TGCAGCGCCCTGGGCTTGTACGAGCAGTACTTC. Translating it yields CSALGLYEQYF.

The chain employs TRBV4-3 and TRBJ2-2; TRBD2 matches at 9 bases. The CDR3 is made up of 16 amino acids. Germline loops: CDR1 LGHNA, CDR2 YSLEER. With 0 bases clipped from V and 6 bases from J, the junction kept 5 bases outside the gene matches. The CDR3 DNA follows: TGCGCCAGCAGCCAAGAGATAGCGGGAGAAGCCGGGGAGCTGTTTTTT. Translated: CASSQEIAGEAGELFF.

The gene calls are TRBV14 and TRBJ1-5; D not resolved. Germline V CDR1 and CDR2: SGHDN, FVKESK. The CDR3 spans 13 residues. The V end lost 0 bases, the J end lost 7 bases, and 7 bases lay between the germline ends. The CDR3 nucleotides are TGTGCCAGCAGCCAAGACATGGGACAGCCCCAGCATTTT. Translated, it gives CASSQDMGQPQHF. Together with reference TRBV14 and TRBJ1-5, the CDR3 gives the full variable domain: EAGVTQFPSHSVIEKGQTVTLRCDPISGHDNLYWYRRVMGKEIKFLLHFVKESKQDESGMPNNRFLAERTGGTYSTLKVQPAELEDSGVYFCASSQDMGQPQHFGDGTRLSIL.

With respect to this clone: Compared with germline, one end of the junction differs, possibly owing to a read error. The chain recombines TRBV9 with TRBJ1-1; 8 bases agree with TRBD1. CDR3 length: 14 amino acids. Germline loops: CDR1 SGDLS, CDR2 YYNGEE. The CDR3 coding sequence is TGTGCCAGCAGCGTAGGACGAGACAGGGGCCGCATCAGCTTT. The encoded protein is CASSVGRDRGRISF.

The rearrangement joins TRBV6-5 to TRBJ1-2; D is possibly TRBD1 (6 bases). Germline assignment: CDR1 MNHEY and CDR2 SVGAGI. The CDR3 is made up of 13 amino acids. With 10 bases removed from V and 5 bases from J, the gap between germline ends came to 17 bases. DNA of the CDR3: TGTGCCACCACACCAGGGGCCTTATATGGCTACACCTTC. Its translation is CATTPGALYGYTF.

The J gene is TRBJ1-1, the V gene TRBV5-6; TRBD1 is a possible D gene (6 bases). Germline V gene lookup returns CDR1 SGHDT and CDR2 YYEEEE. CDR3 length equals 17 residues. V lost 2 bases to trimming and J lost 1 base, with 18 bases between them. DNA for the CDR3: TGTGCCAGCAGCTTACGGGGGGCGTTATGGACGAACACTGAAGCTTTCTTT. This encodes CASSLRGALWTNTEAFF.

The chain combines TRBV28 with TRBJ2-7; D gene ambiguous. V dropped 6 bases and J dropped 4 bases, with 10 bases sitting between them. Germline V gene data show CDR1 as MDHEN and CDR2 as SYDVKM. This CDR3 has 12 amino acids. The CDR3 region has the DNA TGTGCCAGCAGGGGGTTAATATACGAGCAGTACTTC. Its protein product is CASRGLIYEQYF.

V usage is TRBV2 and J usage is TRBJ2-7; D is uncertain. The ends were cut back, 5 bases at V and 9 bases at J, with 14 bases in the middle. Germline V gene data show CDR1 as SNHLY and CDR2 as FYNNEI. This CDR3 region has 12 residues. CDR3 in amino acids: CASSLGTLPQYF. CDR3 DNA: TGTGCCAGCAGTCTGGGTACGCTTCCGCAGTACTTC.

The CDR3 loop is CAWSPSGSNQPQHF. The CDR3 DNA reads TGTGCCTGGAGTCCATCAGGCAGCAATCAGCCCCAGCATTTT. The chain uses TRBV30 and TRBJ1-5; no clear D. Germline CDR1 GTSNPN, CDR2 SVGIG (reference sequence). This CDR3 comprises 14 residues. Trimming took off 2 bases at V and 1 base at J, with 9 bases between the two ends.

As for this clone: The sample carries other DNA sequences with the same CDR3. The chain links TRBV5-4 to TRBJ1-1, with D perhaps matching TRBD1 (6 bases). The CDR3 length is 14 residues. V dropped 0 bases and J dropped 0 bases, with 6 bases sitting between them. Per germline, CDR1 SGHNT and CDR2 YYREEE (reference sequence). The CDR3 loop reads CASSLGQVNTEAFF. CDR3 nucleotides: TGTGCCAGCAGCTTGGGACAGGTGAACACTGAAGCTTTCTTT.

The chain joins TRBV5-1 to TRBJ2-3, with 7 positions matching TRBD2. Germline values: CDR1 SGHRS, CDR2 YFSETQ. CDR3 length: 13 amino acids. Losses at the gene ends were 8 bases for V and 2 bases for J; bases not matched to a gene: 5. The CDR3 spells CASSREPTDTQYF. The CDR3, as DNA: TGCGCCAGTTCGCGGGAGCCCACAGATACGCAGTATTTT.

V gene TRBV30 combines with J gene TRBJ1-2, with a weak D call TRBD1 (6 bases). Germline V gives CDR1 GTSNPN, CDR2 SVGIG (reference sequence). This CDR3 is built from 13 residues. Trimming took off 2 bases at V and 4 bases at J, with 11 bases between the two ends. The CDR3 protein is CAWSHRESYGYTF. Written as DNA, the CDR3 is TGTGCCTGGAGTCACAGGGAGTCCTATGGCTACACCTTC.

J is TRBJ2-7 and V is TRBV4-1; no definite D call. Germline V gene lookup returns CDR1 MGHRA and CDR2 YSYEKL. V was trimmed by 0 bases and J by 0 bases, leaving 9 bases between them. The CDR3 covers 15 residues. The CDR3 is CASSQDPVASYEQYF. The CDR3 region has the DNA TGCGCCAGCAGCCAAGATCCCGTAGCCTCCTACGAGCAGTACTTC.

The J gene is TRBJ2-7, the V gene TRBV5-1; 9 bases align to TRBD2. CDR1 is SGHRS, CDR2 YFSETQ, per germline. V shed 0 bases, J shed 6 bases, and the junction held 7 bases outside the gene matches. The CDR3 consists of 15 residues. In DNA, the CDR3 is TGCGCCAGCAGCTTGGTTGTAGCGGGAGATCGCGAGCAGTACTTC. This gives the protein CASSLVVAGDREQYF.

The rearrangement links TRBV10-3 to TRBJ2-3; 8 positions match TRBD2. Germline CDR1 is ENHRY and CDR2 is SYGVKD. V shed 10 bases, J shed 2 bases, and the junction held 8 bases outside the gene matches. The CDR3 consists of 14 residues. In DNA, the CDR3 is TGTGCCACCAAACTAGCGGATTTCACAGATACGCAGTATTTT. It codes for CATKLADFTDTQYF.

This sequence joins TRBV7-2 and TRBJ2-7, with D perhaps matching TRBD1 or TRBD2 (5 bases each). The CDR3 loop spans 13 amino acids. Germline V CDR1 and CDR2: SGHTA, FQGNSA. V shed 5 bases and J shed 2 bases, with 10 bases lying between them. In nucleotides, the CDR3 is TGTGCCAGCAGCGGAAGGGACGCCTACGAGCAGTACTTC. This translates into CASSGRDAYEQYF. Drawing the rest from reference TRBV7-2 and TRBJ2-7, the complete variable domain is GAGVSQSPSNKVTEKGKDVELRCDPISGHTALYWYRQSLGQGLEFLIYFQGNSAPDKSGLPSDRFSAERTGGSVSTLTIQRTQQEDSAVYLCASSGRDAYEQYFGPGTRLTVT.

The V and J genes are TRBV7-2 and TRBJ2-3; TRBD1 is a possible D gene (6 bases). Trimming stripped 2 bases from V and 9 bases from J, with 6 bases between. The CDR3 loop spans 11 amino acids. From germline, CDR1 is SGHTA and CDR2 FQGNSA. The CDR3 DNA reads TGTGCCAGCAGCTTAACAGGGACGCAGTATTTT. Its protein is CASSLTGTQYF.

This chain uses TRBV6-5 with TRBJ1-2; 9 bases map to TRBD1. Per germline, CDR1 MNHEY and CDR2 SVGAGI. The CDR3 spans 13 residues. V was pared by 6 bases and J by 6 bases, with 5 bases of the junction left unmatched. CDR3 DNA sequence: TGTGCCAGCAGACAGGGGGCCCGTCATGGCTACACCTTC. It encodes CASRQGARHGYTF.

The chain links TRBV7-9 to TRBJ2-3; D gene unclear. CDR3 length: 15 residues. Germline V gene sequence: CDR1 SEHNR, CDR2 FQNEAQ (reference sequence). Trimming pared 7 bases from V and 0 bases from J, leaving 14 bases between. Written as DNA, the CDR3 is TGTGCCAGCAACCACGGCGGCACTAGCACAGATACGCAGTATTTT. It yields the protein CASNHGGTSTDTQYF.